This TCR beta chain was sequenced in a study of blood T cells in healthy people across ages. On the study more broadly: Per every two T cells, about one barcoded beta molecule was captured by template switching.

This clonotype was observed a single time. What it binds is not known. A second about 6 to 12 cycle PCR used barcoded and J-beta primers. MiXCR, run by TCRdb on the 5' RACE reads, gives a single entry per CDR3 protein. In the table there are 650,000 or so distinct CDR3 sequences, about 50% of which are singletons. Germline-derived CDR1 and CDR2 are ENHRY and SYGVKD. V lost 5 bases to trimming and J lost 4 bases, with 9 bases between them. CDR3 length: 13 amino acids. Findings and limits, study-wide: CMV status of donors was not determined, possibly confounding expanded clonotype changes.

Every donor contributed about 10 milliliters of peripheral blood by blood draw. The source material was blood. The receptor's source is a woman of 80 years or more in good health. This chain uses TRBV10-3 with TRBJ1-5; D gene uncertain. CDR3: CAISNSLNQPQHF. The CDR3 DNA is TGTGCCATCAGTAACTCTTTAAATCAGCCCCAGCATTTT.